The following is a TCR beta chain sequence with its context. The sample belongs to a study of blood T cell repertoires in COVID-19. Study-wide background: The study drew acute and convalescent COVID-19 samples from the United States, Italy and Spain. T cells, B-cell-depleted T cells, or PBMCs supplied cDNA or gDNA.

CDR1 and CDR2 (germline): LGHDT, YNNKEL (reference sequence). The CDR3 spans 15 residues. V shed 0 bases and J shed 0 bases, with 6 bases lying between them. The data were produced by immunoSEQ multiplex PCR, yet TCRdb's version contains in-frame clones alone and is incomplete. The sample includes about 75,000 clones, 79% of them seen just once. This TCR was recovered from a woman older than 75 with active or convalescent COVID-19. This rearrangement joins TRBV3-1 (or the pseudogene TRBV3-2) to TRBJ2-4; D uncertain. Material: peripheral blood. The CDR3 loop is CASSQEAGAKNIQYF. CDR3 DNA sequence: TGTGCCAGCAGCCAAGAAGCAGGAGCCAAAAACATTCAGTACTTC.